This T cell receptor (beta chain) appears in the sequencing data of a study of T cells in Graves' hyperthyroidism and ophthalmopathy (dated by TCRdb to 2018 to 2020). About the full investigation: To identify TCR V-J signatures that set the groups apart, the researchers used a discovery cohort of 90 to 100 patients, made up of under 50 with Graves' ophthalmopathy and 57 with stable Graves' hyperthyroidism. An independent validation cohort of fewer than 20 hyperthyroidism patients and approximately 17 patients who later progressed to ophthalmopathy tested prospective prediction of ophthalmopathy. The 95 to 100 discovery patients were divided at random into training and test sets in a 7:3 ratio. Thyroid tissue and blood T-cell repertoires from six Graves' hyperthyroidism patients were also compared in the study. Following sampling, methimazole starting at 30 mg daily was given to hyperthyroidism patients, and high-dose intravenous methylprednisolone was given to ophthalmopathy patients. TCR Vbeta CDR3 sequencing of 120 to 150 peripheral blood samples (43 ophthalmopathy, 75 to 80 hyperthyroidism and about 17 progressor patients) is reported in the paper.

The CDR3 numbers 15 residues from cysteine through phenylalanine. The CDR3 DNA has 45 bases and is translated from base 1. The germline V gene (reference sequence) gives CDR1 as LNHNV and CDR2 as YYDKDF. The V and J ends are trimmed by 0 bases and 5 bases, leaving 13 bases between them. This clonotype was seen repeatedly, ten times or more. Its binding antigen is unknown. Per-nucleotide qualities are absent, and no much larger clonotype sits a single base away. Patients with uncontrolled infections, other autoimmune diseases, pregnancy or lactation were excluded. Diagnoses relied on clinical symptoms, serum thyroxine and TRAb, thyroid ultrasound and orbital computed tomography. Total RNA was extracted with Trizol reagent, and quality was checked on an Agilent 2100 Bioanalyzer. Study-wide findings and limitations: During validation, the model predicted progression to ophthalmopathy a median of around 6 months ahead of onset, with 60% to 71% sensitivity and around 72% specificity. Sample size was not statistically predetermined, and blinding of investigators to group allocation was not performed. Most expanded thyroid clonotypes (frequency above 0.001) were also found in blood, which suggests that blood repertoires may mirror thyroid immune responses. A 13 V-J signature model separated ophthalmopathy from stable hyperthyroidism, with around 90% sensitivity and 81% to 83% specificity in cross-validation and 80%/75% in testing.

The TCR beta CDR3 regions were amplified from the RNA transcripts. The TCR CDR3 was subjected to a first round of RT-PCR using the HTBI primer set and the Qiagen OneStep RT-PCR kit. Libraries were constructed in a second round of multiplex PCR, after which size selection and purification were carried out. Sequencing of the libraries was done on an Illumina HiSeq2000 using paired-end 100 bp reads. Under the source paper's analysis protocol: Raw data were processed with SOAPnuke, discarding reads with adapters, uncalled bases, mean Phred below 15, or no exact constant-primer or identifier match. High-quality paired reads were merged using COPE v1.2.5, and each unique nucleotide sequence was defined as a clonotype. MiTCR v1.1 was used to align the clonotypes against IMGT TRBV, TRBD and TRBJ reference segments. The analysis included only V-J combinations with a frequency above 0.0001, which together covered approximately 99% of the repertoires. A TCS score was defined as the ratio of F50 (clonal expansion) to E x V (chaos), with BLOSUM62-based TCRdist applied between CDR3 peptides within each V-J. Welch's t-statistics and random forest reduced roughly 530 V-J features to roughly 13, which were used in a naive Bayes classifier (R e1071). Thyroid-blood repertoire similarity was quantified with the Morisita-Horn index. The raw public data were reprocessed by TCRdb itself: fastp quality trimming at Q25, MiXCR clonotype calling, in-frame beta chains only. CDR3 protein sequences are deduplicated, and each keeps its most common genes and DNA. These V and J calls originate from TCRdb's pipeline instead of the authors' own analysis. This sample holds approximately 700,000 distinct CDR3 sequences; over 40% were observed only once. The ten most abundant clones make up approximately 7.2% of the sample.

The V and J genes are TRBV15 and TRBJ1-2, with an unclear D gene assignment. Material: peripheral blood or thyroid tissue (not recorded which). This receptor was identified in an adult man with Graves' disease, either hyperthyroidism or ophthalmopathy (not recorded which). The sequenced DNA is TGTGCCACCAGCAGAGATGGGTACTTAGGGTATGGCTACACCTTC. Its amino acids are CATSRDGYLGYGYTF.